The subject of this entry is one T cell receptor beta chain. The assay was immunoSEQ multiplex PCR, and TCRdb's table has in-frame clones only and misses some. This table holds roughly 190,000 clones, around 83% found once. Enrollees, 18 to 89 years old, lived in about two dozen US areas. This sample was included in a study of blood T cell repertoires in COVID-19. CDR1 is LGHDT and CDR2 is YNNKEL in the germline V gene (reference sequence). V shed 5 bases and J 0 bases; nucleotides not matched to a gene: 19. This CDR3 comprises 19 residues. The sequencing input was PBMCs or T cells enriched from blood (not recorded which). This chain uses TRBV3-1 (or the pseudogene TRBV3-2) with TRBJ2-7; 7 positions agree with TRBD1. This TCR derives from a middle-aged woman in a cohort exposed to, infected with or recovered from COVID-19 (not recorded which). Here the CDR3 reads CASSGTRDSYFLYSYEQYF. For the CDR3, the DNA is TGTGCCAGCAGCGGCACCCGGGACAGTTACTTCCTTTACTCCTACGAGCAGTACTTC.